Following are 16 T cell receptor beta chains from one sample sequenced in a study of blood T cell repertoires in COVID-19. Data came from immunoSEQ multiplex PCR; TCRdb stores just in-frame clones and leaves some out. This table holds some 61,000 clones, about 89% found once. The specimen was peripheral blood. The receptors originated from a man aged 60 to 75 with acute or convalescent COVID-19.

CDR3 residues: CASSDTTGRTNYGYTF. Here the CDR3 DNA reads TGTGCCAGCAGTGATACCACAGGCCGTACTAACTATGGCTACACCTTC. The chain has TRBV25-1 and TRBJ1-2; tentatively, D is TRBD1 (5 bases). Trimming pared 3 bases from V and 0 bases from J, leaving 14 bases between. Germline CDR1 MGHDK, CDR2 SYGVNS. There are 16 residues in the CDR3.

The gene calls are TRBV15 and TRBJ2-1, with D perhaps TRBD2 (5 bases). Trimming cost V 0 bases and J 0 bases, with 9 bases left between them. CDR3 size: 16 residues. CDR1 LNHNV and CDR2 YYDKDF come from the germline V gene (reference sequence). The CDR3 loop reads CATSRDSVSSYNEQFF. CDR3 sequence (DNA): TGTGCCACCAGCAGAGATAGCGTCAGCTCCTACAATGAGCAGTTCTTC. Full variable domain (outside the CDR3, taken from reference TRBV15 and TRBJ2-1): DAMVIQNPRYQVTQFGKPVTLSCSQTLNHNVMYWYQQKSSQAPKLLFHYYDKDFNNEADTPDNFQSRRPNTSFCFLDIRSPGLGDTAMYLCATSRDSVSSYNEQFFGPGTRLTVL.

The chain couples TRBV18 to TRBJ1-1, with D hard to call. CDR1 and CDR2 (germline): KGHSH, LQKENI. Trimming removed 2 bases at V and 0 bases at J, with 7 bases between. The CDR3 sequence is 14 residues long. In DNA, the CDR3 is TGTGCCAGCTCACCAGTCCAGGTGAACACTGAAGCTTTCTTT. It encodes CASSPVQVNTEAFF.

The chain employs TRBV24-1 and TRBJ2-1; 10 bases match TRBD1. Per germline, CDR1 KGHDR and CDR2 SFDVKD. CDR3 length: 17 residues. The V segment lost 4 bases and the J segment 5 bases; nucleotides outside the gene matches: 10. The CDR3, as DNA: TGTGCCACCAGTGACCCATCCAGGACAGGGGGACACAATGAGCAGTTCTTC. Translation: CATSDPSRTGGHNEQFF.

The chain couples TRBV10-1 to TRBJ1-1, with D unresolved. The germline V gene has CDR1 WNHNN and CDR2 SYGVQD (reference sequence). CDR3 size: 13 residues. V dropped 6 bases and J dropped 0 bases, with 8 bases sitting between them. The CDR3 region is CASRPDLNTEAFF. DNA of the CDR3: TGCGCCAGCAGACCAGACTTGAACACTGAAGCTTTCTTT.

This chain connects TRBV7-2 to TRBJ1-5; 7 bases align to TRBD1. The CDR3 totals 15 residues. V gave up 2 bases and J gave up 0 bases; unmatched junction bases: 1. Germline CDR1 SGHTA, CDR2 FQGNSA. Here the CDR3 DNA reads TGTGCCAGCAGCTTAAGACAGGGTAGCAATCAGCCCCAGCATTTT. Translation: CASSLRQGSNQPQHF.

CDR3 protein: CASSLVRDSGYGYTF. In DNA form, the CDR3 reads TGCGCCAGCAGCTTGGTTCGGGATTCGGGCTATGGCTACACCTTC. The gene calls are TRBV5-1 and TRBJ1-2; D is unclear. The CDR3 contains 15 residues. Germline values: CDR1 SGHRS, CDR2 YFSETQ. V lost 0 bases and J lost 4, with 13 bases in between. Drawing the rest from reference TRBV5-1 and TRBJ1-2, the complete variable domain is KAGVTQTPRYLIKTRGQQVTLSCSPISGHRSVSWYQQTPGQGLQFLFEYFSETQRNKGNFPGRFSGRQFSNSRSEMNVSTLELGDSALYLCASSLVRDSGYGYTFGSGTRLTVV.

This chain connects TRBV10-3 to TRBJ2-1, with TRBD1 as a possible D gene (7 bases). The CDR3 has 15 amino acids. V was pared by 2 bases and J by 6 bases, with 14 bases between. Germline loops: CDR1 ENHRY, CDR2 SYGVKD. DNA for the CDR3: TGTGCCATCAGTGAGGGGCAGGGGGGTTTCAATGAGCAGTTCTTC. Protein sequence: CAISEGQGGFNEQFF.

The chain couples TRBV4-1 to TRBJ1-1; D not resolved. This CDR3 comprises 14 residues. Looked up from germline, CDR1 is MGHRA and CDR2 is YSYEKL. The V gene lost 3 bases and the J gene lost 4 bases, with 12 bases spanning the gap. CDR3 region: CASSQAIRGTEAFF. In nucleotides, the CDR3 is TGCGCCAGCAGCCAGGCTATACGAGGCACTGAAGCTTTCTTT.

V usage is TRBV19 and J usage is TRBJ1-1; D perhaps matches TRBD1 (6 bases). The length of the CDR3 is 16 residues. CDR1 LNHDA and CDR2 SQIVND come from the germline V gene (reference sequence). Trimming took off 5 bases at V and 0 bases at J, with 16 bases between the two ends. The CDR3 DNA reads TGTGCCAGTAGTTTCAAAAGGACAGTTATGAACACTGAAGCTTTCTTT. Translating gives CASSFKRTVMNTEAFF.

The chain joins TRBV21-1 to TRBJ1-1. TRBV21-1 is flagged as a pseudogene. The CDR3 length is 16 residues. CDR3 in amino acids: CASSNRGRTPNAEAFF. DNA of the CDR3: TGTGCCAGCAGCAACCGGGGGAGAACCCCTAACGCTGAAGCTTTCTTT.

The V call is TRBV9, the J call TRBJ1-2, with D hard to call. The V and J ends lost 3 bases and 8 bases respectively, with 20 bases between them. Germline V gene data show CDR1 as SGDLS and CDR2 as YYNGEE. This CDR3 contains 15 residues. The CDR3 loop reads CASSAVGSPTRGYTF. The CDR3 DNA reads TGTGCCAGCAGCGCCGTCGGGAGCCCAACCCGGGGCTACACCTTC.

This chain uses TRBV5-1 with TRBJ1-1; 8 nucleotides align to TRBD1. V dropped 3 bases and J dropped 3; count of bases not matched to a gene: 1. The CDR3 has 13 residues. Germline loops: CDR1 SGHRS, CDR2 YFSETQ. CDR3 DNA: TGCGCCAGCAGCTGGGGACAGGACACTGAAGCTTTCTTT. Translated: CASSWGQDTEAFF.

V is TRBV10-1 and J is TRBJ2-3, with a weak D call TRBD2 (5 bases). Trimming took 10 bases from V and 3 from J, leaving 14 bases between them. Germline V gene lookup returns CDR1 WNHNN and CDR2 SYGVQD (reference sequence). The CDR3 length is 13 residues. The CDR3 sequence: CATFSEVTDTQYF. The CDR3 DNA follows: TGCGCCACCTTTAGCGAGGTAACAGATACGCAGTATTTT.

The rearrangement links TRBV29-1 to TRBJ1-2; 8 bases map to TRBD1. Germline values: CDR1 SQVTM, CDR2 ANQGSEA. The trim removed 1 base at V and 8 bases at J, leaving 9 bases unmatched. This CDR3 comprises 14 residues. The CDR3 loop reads CSVEGTGTQGGYTF. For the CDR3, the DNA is TGCAGCGTTGAAGGGACAGGGACCCAAGGCGGCTACACCTTC. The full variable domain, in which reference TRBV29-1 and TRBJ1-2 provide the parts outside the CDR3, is SAVISQKPSRDICQRGTSLTIQCQVDSQVTMMFWYRQQPGQSLTLIATANQGSEATYESGFVIDKFPISRPNLTFSTLTVSNMSPEDSSIYLCSVEGTGTQGGYTFGSGTRLTVV.

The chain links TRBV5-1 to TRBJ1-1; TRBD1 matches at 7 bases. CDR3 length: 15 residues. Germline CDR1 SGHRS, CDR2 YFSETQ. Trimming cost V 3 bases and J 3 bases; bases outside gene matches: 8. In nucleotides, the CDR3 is TGCGCCAGCAGCTCGGCGACAGGGCGCTACACTGAAGCTTTCTTT. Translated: CASSSATGRYTEAFF.